This entry describes one T cell receptor beta chain. The data stem from a study of blood T cell repertoires in COVID-19. The wider study: From the United States, Italy and Spain came samples of acute and convalescent COVID-19. Nucleic acid was either cDNA or gDNA, and it came from T cells, B-cell-depleted T cells, or PBMCs.

Germline trimming cut 5 bases from V and 7 bases from J; bases unmatched to any gene: 17. Germline CDR1 is SEHNR and CDR2 is FQNEAQ (reference sequence). CDR3 size: 16 residues. Per the authors' pipeline: Reference gene primer amplification gave nucleated cell count estimates. Profiling relied on immunoSEQ multiplex PCR, and the TCRdb table lists in-frame clones only, not all of them. The V and J calls and clone size are taken from that table; D and trimming were inferred from the DNA. Here the sample spans about 70,000 clones, about 85% being singletons. The chain carries TRBV7-9 and TRBJ2-7; 7 bases are a match to TRBD2. The sequence derives from a man between 65 and 85 years old with active COVID-19. Sequencing was done on a sample of peripheral blood. The CDR3 reads CASSRQGPTSAGEQYF. CDR3 DNA sequence: TGTGCCAGCAGCCGCCAGGGCCCCACTAGCGCGGGGGAGCAGTACTTC.